These 26 T cell receptor beta chains originate from one sample sequenced in a study of blood T cell repertoires in COVID-19. Only in-frame clones appear in the TCRdb table, and some are missing; sequencing was by immunoSEQ multiplex PCR. In the table there are approximately 94,000 clones, around 90% of which are singletons. Input material: peripheral blood. The receptors come from a woman in her 70s with acute or convalescent COVID-19.

This clone was picked up a small number of times. The chain uses TRBV7-8 and TRBJ1-1; the match to TRBD1 covers 7 bases. Germline V CDR1 and CDR2: SGHVS, FQNEAQ. The CDR3 length is 13 residues. Trimming at V came to 5 bases and at J to 10 bases, leaving 10 bases not matched to a gene. The CDR3 DNA follows: TGTGCCAGCAGCCGCACTGGGACAGAGCGAGCTTTCTTT. This encodes CASSRTGTERAFF. Drawing the rest from reference TRBV7-8 and TRBJ1-1, the complete variable domain is GAGVSQSPRYKVAKRGQDVALRCDPISGHVSLFWYQQALGQGPEFLTYFQNEAQLDKSGLPSDRFFAERPEGSVSTLKIQRTQQEDSAVYLCASSRTGTERAFFGQGTRLTVV.

V and J are TRBV9 and TRBJ2-3; D ambiguous. Trimming pared 6 bases from V and 0 bases from J, leaving 14 bases between. The CDR3 is made up of 15 amino acids. Germline V gene sequence: CDR1 SGDLS, CDR2 YYNGEE. The CDR3 reads CASTNSPVSTDTQYF. The CDR3, as DNA: TGTGCCAGCACCAACAGTCCAGTAAGCACAGATACGCAGTATTTT.

The J gene is TRBJ2-7, the V gene TRBV6-6; 8 bases match TRBD1. The V and J ends lost 6 bases and 2 bases, in that order; junction bases with no gene match: 6. The length of the CDR3 is 14 residues. The germline V gene encodes CDR1 MNHNY and CDR2 SVGAGI (reference sequence). The CDR3 region is CASSPGTGPYEQYF. DNA of the CDR3: TGTGCCAGCAGCCCGGGGACAGGACCCTACGAGCAGTACTTC.

The chain is built from TRBV7-3 and TRBJ2-6; TRBD1 matches at 8 bases. Germline lookup yields CDR1 SGHTA and CDR2 FQGTGA. The CDR3 loop spans 20 amino acids. The ends lost 6 bases at V and 2 bases at J; junction bases unmatched: 18. The CDR3 is CASRKGPGQGVPAGANVLTF. In DNA form, the CDR3 reads TGTGCCAGCAGGAAAGGTCCTGGACAGGGAGTTCCGGCTGGGGCCAACGTCCTGACTTTC.

The genes are TRBV10-3 and TRBJ2-3; 8 bases are shared with TRBD1. CDR1 is ENHRY, CDR2 SYGVKD, per germline. Trimming removed 8 bases from V and 3 bases from J; junction bases left unmatched: 7. This CDR3 has 14 amino acids. CDR3 sequence reads: CAISDRDGTDTQYF. The CDR3 DNA is TGTGCCATCTCGGACAGGGACGGAACAGATACGCAGTATTTT.

The rearrangement uses TRBV19 and TRBJ1-2; the D gene is possibly TRBD1 (5 bases). CDR1 is LNHDA, CDR2 SQIVND, per germline (reference sequence). Trimming cost V 5 bases and J 6 bases, with 16 bases left between them. The CDR3 length is 14 residues. CDR3 DNA: TGTGCCAGTAGTCCGCAGGGCGGGGCGAATGGCTACACCTTC. As protein: CASSPQGGANGYTF.

This clone appeared a single time. V usage is TRBV5-5 and J usage is TRBJ1-5; TRBD1 is a possible D gene (5 bases). Germline-derived CDR1 and CDR2 are SGHKS and YYEKEE (reference sequence). Trimming stripped 0 bases from V and 4 bases from J, with 14 bases between. The CDR3 contains 16 residues. The CDR3 spells CASSLGRTGTNQPQHF. The CDR3, as DNA: TGTGCCAGCAGCTTGGGGCGCACAGGTACTAATCAGCCCCAGCATTTT.

The rearrangement joins TRBV6-5 to TRBJ1-4; D not resolved. Trimming cost V 6 bases and J 7 bases, with 9 bases left between them. Looked up from germline, CDR1 is MNHEY and CDR2 is SVGAGI. The length of the CDR3 is 12 residues. The CDR3 spells CASSFEAEKLFF. DNA of the CDR3: TGTGCCAGCAGCTTCGAGGCTGAAAAACTGTTTTTT.

The V gene is TRBV28, the J gene TRBJ2-2, with D tentatively TRBD2 (6 bases). The CDR3 extends over 16 amino acids. V was trimmed by 6 bases and J by 0 bases, leaving 14 bases between them. The V gene's germline CDR1 is MDHEN and CDR2 SYDVKM. CDR3 region: CASRTTGVTNTGELFF. CDR3 in DNA: TGTGCCAGCAGGACCACGGGAGTCACGAACACCGGGGAGCTGTTTTTT.

This sequence joins TRBV19 and TRBJ1-2, with 8 bases matching TRBD1. V dropped 6 bases and J dropped 5; count of bases not matched to a gene: 8. CDR1 is LNHDA and CDR2 is SQIVND in the germline V gene (reference sequence). The CDR3 spans 14 residues. CDR3 DNA: TGTGCCAGTAGCTTGCAGGGGGCGAATTATGGCTACACCTTC. Encoded protein: CASSLQGANYGYTF.

This rearrangement joins TRBV6-5 to TRBJ1-5; 8 bases agree with TRBD1. Per the germline V gene, CDR1 is MNHEY and CDR2 is SVGAGI. Trimming at V came to 5 bases and at J to 6 bases, leaving 3 bases not matched to a gene. The CDR3 spans 13 residues. The CDR3 here is CASSPGGGQPQHF. CDR3 bases: TGTGCCAGCAGTCCAGGGGGCGGTCAGCCCCAGCATTTT.

V usage is TRBV5-6 and J usage is TRBJ2-2; tentative D call: TRBD2 (5 bases). The length of the CDR3 is 14 residues. With 5 bases removed from V and 4 bases from J, the gap between germline ends came to 12 bases. Per germline, CDR1 SGHDT and CDR2 YYEEEE. CDR3 DNA: TGTGCCAGCAGGTGGAGAGGGATCACCGGGGAGCTGTTTTTT. Protein product: CASRWRGITGELFF.

The chain employs TRBV5-6 and TRBJ1-3; D gene uncertain. With 3 bases removed from V and 0 bases from J, the gap between germline ends came to 13 bases. CDR1 and CDR2 from the germline V gene are SGHDT and YYEEEE. CDR3 length: 16 residues. CDR3 in amino acids: CASSSNQRLSGNTIYF. CDR3 in DNA: TGTGCCAGCAGCTCCAACCAGCGGCTCTCTGGAAACACCATATATTTT.

The gene calls are TRBV7-3 and TRBJ2-2; 7 bases fit TRBD1. The CDR3 loop spans 14 amino acids. Trimming at V came to 4 bases and at J to 7 bases, leaving 6 bases not matched to a gene. Looked up from germline, CDR1 is SGHTA and CDR2 is FQGTGA. DNA for the CDR3: TGTGCCAGCAGCTGGACAGGTCCGGGCGGGGAGCTGTTTTTT. Translated: CASSWTGPGGELFF.

In regard to this clone: Within the sample, other DNA sequences also encode this same CDR3. The rearrangement uses TRBV6-5 and TRBJ2-2; TRBD2 is a possible D gene (6 bases). CDR1 and CDR2 from the germline V gene are MNHEY and SVGAGI. The CDR3 is made up of 15 amino acids. The germline V and J ends were trimmed by 6 bases and 0 bases, with 11 bases remaining between them. The CDR3 spells CASRGTVTNTGELFF. The DNA for the CDR3 is TGTGCCAGCAGGGGGACTGTTACGAACACCGGGGAGCTGTTTTTT.

The chain recombines TRBV27 with TRBJ2-7, with TRBD2 matching 7 bases. The germline CDR1 and CDR2 sequences are MNHEY and SMNVEV (reference sequence). The CDR3 is made up of 13 amino acids. V shed 4 bases, J shed 3 bases, and the junction held 3 bases outside the gene matches. The CDR3 DNA reads as TGTGCCAGCAGTTCTCTAGCGGTCTACGAGCAGTACTTC. Translation: CASSSLAVYEQYF.

This clone has just one count. The chain combines TRBV4-2 with TRBJ2-7; 7 bases are shared with TRBD2. CDR1 LGHNA and CDR2 YNFKEQ come from the germline V gene. This CDR3 has 15 residues. Trimming at V came to 4 bases and at J to 4 bases, leaving 10 bases not matched to a gene. This CDR3 is CASSRLLAGEYEQYF. The CDR3 bases are TGTGCCAGCAGCCGCCTGCTCGCGGGAGAATACGAGCAGTACTTC.

This chain uses TRBV7-3 with TRBJ2-2, with D tentatively TRBD1 (5 bases). This CDR3 comprises 14 residues. The V end was cut by 2 bases, the J end by 7 bases, with 11 bases between. CDR1 and CDR2 (germline): SGHTA, FQGTGA. The CDR3 is CASSLLDIGGELFF. The CDR3 DNA reads TGTGCCAGCAGCTTATTGGACATAGGCGGGGAGCTGTTTTTT.

The chain couples TRBV25-1 to TRBJ1-2; possible D gene TRBD1, 5 bases. The V end was cut by 3 bases, the J end by 8 bases, with 13 bases between. The V gene's germline CDR1 is MGHDK and CDR2 SYGVNS. The CDR3 totals 13 residues. The CDR3 is CASSDGTIGGYTF. Written as DNA, the CDR3 is TGTGCCAGCAGTGACGGGACTATTGGGGGCTACACCTTC.

The chain links TRBV4-1 to TRBJ1-2; D unclear. V gave up 2 bases and J gave up 6 bases, with 13 bases separating them. CDR1 is MGHRA, CDR2 YSYEKL, per germline. CDR3 length: 14 residues. In DNA, the CDR3 is TGCGCCAGCAGCCAAAAGTTCTATGATGATGGCTACACCTTC. This sequence encodes CASSQKFYDDGYTF.

The rearrangement links TRBV4-2 to TRBJ2-5; D might be TRBD2 (6 bases). Trimming left V 4 bases short and J 3 bases short, with 15 bases between. CDR3 length: 15 residues. CDR1 LGHNA and CDR2 YNFKEQ come from the germline V gene. The CDR3 reads CASSRAMGGKETQYF. The CDR3 DNA follows: TGTGCCAGCAGCCGCGCTATGGGCGGGAAAGAGACCCAGTACTTC.

This clone was seen once. The J gene is TRBJ1-6, the V gene TRBV2, with TRBD1 as a possible D gene (6 bases). This CDR3 has 14 residues. V lost 6 bases to trimming and J lost 4 bases, with 10 bases between them. Germline V CDR1 and CDR2: SNHLY, FYNNEI. CDR3 residues: CASSVGQYNSPLHF. As DNA, the CDR3 is TGTGCCAGCAGCGTCGGACAGTATAATTCACCCCTCCACTTT.

The chain links TRBV5-1 to TRBJ1-1; possibly TRBD1 for D (6 bases). Germline CDR1 and CDR2: SGHRS and YFSETQ. V lost 4 bases to trimming and J lost 0 bases, with 16 bases between them. This CDR3 region has 16 residues. The CDR3, as DNA: TGCGCCAGCAGCAAAAGGACAGACGAACTGAACACTGAAGCTTTCTTT. Its translation: CASSKRTDELNTEAFF.

This clone was recorded only once. The gene calls are TRBV11-3 and TRBJ2-2; no definite D call. V shed 1 base and J shed 5 bases, with 8 bases lying between them. Germline assignment: CDR1 SGHNT and CDR2 YENEEA. This CDR3 is built from 14 residues. CDR3 protein: CASSLGATTGELFF. DNA of the CDR3: TGTGCCAGCAGCTTAGGGGCTACGACCGGGGAGCTGTTTTTT.

This clone appeared a single time. The J gene is TRBJ2-5, the V gene TRBV5-4; 12 bases map to TRBD2. This CDR3 spans 16 amino acids. J was trimmed by 1 base and V by 4 bases; bases with no gene match: 5. The V gene's germline CDR1 is SGHNT and CDR2 YYREEE (reference sequence). This CDR3 is CASSVGTSGPQETQYF. In DNA, the CDR3 is TGTGCCAGCAGCGTTGGGACTAGCGGGCCCCAAGAGACCCAGTACTTC.

V gene TRBV7-8 combines with J gene TRBJ1-2, with 8 bases fitting TRBD1. V trimming: 5 bases; J trimming: 8 bases; junction bases outside the gene matches: 10. Germline-derived CDR1 and CDR2 are SGHVS and FQNEAQ. There are 14 residues in the CDR3. CDR3 coding DNA: TGTGCCAGCAGCCCAGGACAGGGCACTTGGGGCTACACCTTC. Protein product: CASSPGQGTWGYTF.